This T cell receptor (beta chain) was captured in a study of tumor and adjacent non-tumor tissue in lung cancer. This clonotype has more than one count but fewer than ten. Its antigen is still unknown. A much more abundant neighbour one base away suggests this may be a read error. The template was RNA from unsorted bulk tissue. A modified ARM-PCR protocol with three rounds of nested PCR amplified TCRbeta. TCRdb reprocessed the multiplex PCR reads with MiXCR, giving one entry per CDR3 protein. Among under 100,000 distinct CDR3 sequences listed, about 66% were seen once. General observations from the study: Higher tumor TCR diversity was associated with shorter survival. TCR diversity was significantly greater in tumor than normal lung tissue.

What was sequenced was lung tumor tissue. The receptor's source is a man in his sixties or seventies with non-small cell lung cancer.

In DNA form, the CDR3 reads TGCAGCATTGCGGGACAGGGGTACGAGCAGTACTTC. It is translated as CSIAGQGYEQYF. The rearrangement joins TRBV29-1 to TRBJ2-7; 10 positions match TRBD1. J lost 4 bases, V lost 8 bases, and 5 bases had no gene match. This CDR3 has 12 amino acids. Germline V gene data show CDR1 as SQVTM and CDR2 as ANQGSEA.